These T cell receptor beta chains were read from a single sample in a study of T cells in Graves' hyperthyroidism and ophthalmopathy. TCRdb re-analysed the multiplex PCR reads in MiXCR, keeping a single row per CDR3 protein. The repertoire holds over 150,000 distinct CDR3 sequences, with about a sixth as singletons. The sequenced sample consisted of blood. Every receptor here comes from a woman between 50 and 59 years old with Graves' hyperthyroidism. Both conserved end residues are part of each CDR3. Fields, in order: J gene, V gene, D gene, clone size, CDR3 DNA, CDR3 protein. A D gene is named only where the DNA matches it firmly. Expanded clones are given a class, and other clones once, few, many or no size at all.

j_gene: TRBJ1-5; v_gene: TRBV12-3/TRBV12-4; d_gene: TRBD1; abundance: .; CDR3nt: TGTGCCAGCAGTTTAGCCAGGGGGAATCAGCCCCAGCATTTT; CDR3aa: CASSLARGNQPQHF
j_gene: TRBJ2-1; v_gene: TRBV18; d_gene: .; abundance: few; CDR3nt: TGTGCCAGCTCTGTGGACAGCCGATACATCGATGAGCAGTTCTTC; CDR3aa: CASSVDSRYIDEQFF
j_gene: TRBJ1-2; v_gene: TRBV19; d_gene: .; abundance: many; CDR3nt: TGTGCCAGTAGTTGGAAGGACTACTATGGCTACACCTTC; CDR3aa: CASSWKDYYGYTF
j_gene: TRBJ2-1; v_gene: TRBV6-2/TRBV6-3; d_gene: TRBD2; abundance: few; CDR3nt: TGTGCCAGCAGGAAACCGGGACTAGCACTTGAGCAGTTCTTC; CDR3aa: CASRKPGLALEQFF
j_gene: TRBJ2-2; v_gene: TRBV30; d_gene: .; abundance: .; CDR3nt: TGTGCCTGGCGTGAGGCTTCCTGGGGTCCCGGGGAGCTGTTTTTT; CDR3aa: CAWREASWGPGELFF
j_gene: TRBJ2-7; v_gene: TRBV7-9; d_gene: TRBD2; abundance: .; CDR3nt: TGTGCCAGCGGGAGCGGGAGGCCTCTCTCTAGCTCCTACGAGCAGTACTTC; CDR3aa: CASGSGRPLSSSYEQYF
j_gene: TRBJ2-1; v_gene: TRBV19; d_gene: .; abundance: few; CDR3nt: TGTGCCAGTAGTACCCAGCGTGACAATGAGCAGTTCTTC; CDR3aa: CASSTQRDNEQFF
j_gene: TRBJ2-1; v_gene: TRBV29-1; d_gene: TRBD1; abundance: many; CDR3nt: TGCAGCGTTACCCCCTCCGGGACAGGGGGGCGCAATGAGCAGTTCTTC; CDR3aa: CSVTPSGTGGRNEQFF
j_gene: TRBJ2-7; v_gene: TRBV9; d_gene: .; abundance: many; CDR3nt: TGTGCCAGCAGCGTAGGCGGGAACTCCTACGAGCAGTACTTC; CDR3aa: CASSVGGNSYEQYF
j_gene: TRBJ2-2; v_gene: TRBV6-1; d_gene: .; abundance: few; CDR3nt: TGTGCCAGCAGTTCCCGGGACCCCGGGGAGCTGTTTTTT; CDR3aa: CASSSRDPGELFF
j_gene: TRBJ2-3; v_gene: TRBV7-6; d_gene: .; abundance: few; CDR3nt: TGTGCCAGCAGCCTCACAACTACAGATACGCAGTATTTT; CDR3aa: CASSLTTTDTQYF
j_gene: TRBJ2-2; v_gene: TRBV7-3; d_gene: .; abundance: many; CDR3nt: TGTGCCAGCAGCGGGGGGATAACCGGGGAGCTGTTTTTT; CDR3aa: CASSGGITGELFF
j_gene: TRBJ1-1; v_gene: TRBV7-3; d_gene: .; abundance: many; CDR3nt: TGTGCCAGCAGCTTAGGCGGGGCCTCGGGCACTGAAGCTTTCTTT; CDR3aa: CASSLGGASGTEAFF
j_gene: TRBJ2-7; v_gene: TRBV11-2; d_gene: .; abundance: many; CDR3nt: TGTGCCAGCAGCTTAGCTGACAGCCGCTCCTACGAGCAGTACTTC; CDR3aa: CASSLADSRSYEQYF
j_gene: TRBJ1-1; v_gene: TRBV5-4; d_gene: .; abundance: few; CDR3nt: TGTGCCAGCAGCTCCGACCTGCCTGAAGCTTTCTTT; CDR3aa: CASSSDLPEAFF
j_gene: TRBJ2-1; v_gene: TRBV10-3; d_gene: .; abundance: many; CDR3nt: TGTGCCATCAGTCCCACTTGGGGCGGAAACTACAATGAGCAGTTCTTC; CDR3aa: CAISPTWGGNYNEQFF
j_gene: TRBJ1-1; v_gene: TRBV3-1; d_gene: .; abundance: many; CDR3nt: TGTGCCAGCAGCCAAGTTCGACAGGCTGAAGCTTTCTTT; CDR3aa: CASSQVRQAEAFF
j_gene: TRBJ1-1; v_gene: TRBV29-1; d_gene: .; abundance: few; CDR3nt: TGCAGCGTTGCGCCAGGGAACACTGAAGCTTTCTTT; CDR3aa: CSVAPGNTEAFF
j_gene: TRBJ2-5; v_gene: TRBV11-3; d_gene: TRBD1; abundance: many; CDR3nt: TGTGCCAGCAGCGCACCCGGGACAGGGGAAGAGACCCAGTACTTC; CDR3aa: CASSAPGTGEETQYF
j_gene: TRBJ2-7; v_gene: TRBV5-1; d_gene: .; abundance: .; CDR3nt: TGCGCCAGCAGCTTGGGTCAGGAGCAGTACTTC; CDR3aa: CASSLGQEQYF
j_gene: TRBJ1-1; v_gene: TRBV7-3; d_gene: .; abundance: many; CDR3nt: TGTGCCAGCAGCTTAATCGGGCCGAACACTGAAGCTTTCTTT; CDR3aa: CASSLIGPNTEAFF
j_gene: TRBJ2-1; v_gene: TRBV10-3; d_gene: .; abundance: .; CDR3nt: TGTGCCATCAGTGAGTCCGGGACCGTCGATGAGCAGTTCTTC; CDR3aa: CAISESGTVDEQFF
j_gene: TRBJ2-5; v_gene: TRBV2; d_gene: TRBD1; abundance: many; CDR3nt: TGTGCCAGTCCCAGTAGACAGGGCGAAGAGACCCAGTACTTC; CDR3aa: CASPSRQGEETQYF
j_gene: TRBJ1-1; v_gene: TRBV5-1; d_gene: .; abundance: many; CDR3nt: TGCGCCAGCAGCTTTAACCAAAATATCGCTGAAGCTTTCTTT; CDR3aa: CASSFNQNIAEAFF
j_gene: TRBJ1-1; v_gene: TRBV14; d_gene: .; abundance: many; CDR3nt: TGTGCCAGCAGTGGGGACCGTTACACTGAAGCTTTCTTT; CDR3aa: CASSGDRYTEAFF
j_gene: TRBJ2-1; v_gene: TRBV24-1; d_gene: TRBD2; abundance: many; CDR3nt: TGTGCCACCGCATCCCCGGACGGACTAGCGGGAGGCAATGAGCAGTTCTTC; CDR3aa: CATASPDGLAGGNEQFF
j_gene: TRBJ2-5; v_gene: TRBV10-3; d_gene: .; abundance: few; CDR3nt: TGTGCCATCAGTAACAGGGAGTCGGGACAAGAGACCCAGTACTTC; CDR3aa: CAISNRESGQETQYF
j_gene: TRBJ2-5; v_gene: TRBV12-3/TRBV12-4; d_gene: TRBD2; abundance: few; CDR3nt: TGTGCCAGCAGCCCAGCGGGAGGGCCGGAGACCCAGTACTTC; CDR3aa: CASSPAGGPETQYF
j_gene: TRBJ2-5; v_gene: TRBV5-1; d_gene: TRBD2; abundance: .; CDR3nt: TGCGCCAGCAGCTTGTGGCGCGGGAGGTCCCGGGAGACCCAGTACTTC; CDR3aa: CASSLWRGRSRETQYF
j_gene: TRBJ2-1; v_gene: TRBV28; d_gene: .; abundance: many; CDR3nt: TGTGCCAGCAGCCCAGCACTAGAGCATGAGCAGTTCTTC; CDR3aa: CASSPALEHEQFF
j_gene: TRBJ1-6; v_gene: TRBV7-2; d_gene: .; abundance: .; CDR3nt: TGTGCCAGCAGCCCCCGACGGAGTAATTCACCCCTCCACTTT; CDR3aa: CASSPRRSNSPLHF
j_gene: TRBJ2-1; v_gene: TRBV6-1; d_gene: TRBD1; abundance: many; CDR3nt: TGTGCCAGCAAAAAACAGGGGGTTATGAACAATGAGCAGTTCTTC; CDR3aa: CASKKQGVMNNEQFF
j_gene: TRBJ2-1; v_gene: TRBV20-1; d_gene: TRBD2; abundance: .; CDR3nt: TGCAGTGCTAGGGCGACTAGCGGGAGGAGTCCCTACAATGAGCAGTTCTTC; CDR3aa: CSARATSGRSPYNEQFF
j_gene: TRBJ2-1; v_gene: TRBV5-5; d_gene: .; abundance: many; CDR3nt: TGTGCCAGCACCTTAGGACAGGGAGGGAGAAATGAGCAGTTCTTC; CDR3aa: CASTLGQGGRNEQFF
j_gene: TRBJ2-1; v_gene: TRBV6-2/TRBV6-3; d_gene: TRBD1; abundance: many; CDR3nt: TGTGCCAGCAGTTATGGACAGGGTCGTGTGAATGAGCAGTTCTTC; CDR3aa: CASSYGQGRVNEQFF
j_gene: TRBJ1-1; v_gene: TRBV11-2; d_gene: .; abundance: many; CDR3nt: TGTGCCAGCAGCCCCGGACTGACCCTCGAAGCTTTCTTT; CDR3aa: CASSPGLTLEAFF
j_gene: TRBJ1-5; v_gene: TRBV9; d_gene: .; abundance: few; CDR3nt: TGTGCCAGCAGCCGCGGGGGGCCCCATCAGCCCCAGCATTTT; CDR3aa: CASSRGGPHQPQHF
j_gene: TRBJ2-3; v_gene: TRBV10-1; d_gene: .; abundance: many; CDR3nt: TGCGCCAGCAGTGCCGACATTAGGAATACGCAGTATTTT; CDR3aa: CASSADIRNTQYF
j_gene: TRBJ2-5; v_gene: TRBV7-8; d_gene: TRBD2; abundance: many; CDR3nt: TGTGCCAGCAGCTTAGAAACCGGGACTAGCGGAGAGACCCAGTACTTC; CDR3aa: CASSLETGTSGETQYF
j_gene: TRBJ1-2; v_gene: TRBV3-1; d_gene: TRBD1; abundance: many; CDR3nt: TGTGCCAGCAGCCAGGACAGGGCGAGGCATAGTCGTGACTATGGCTACACCTTC; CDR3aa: CASSQDRARHSRDYGYTF
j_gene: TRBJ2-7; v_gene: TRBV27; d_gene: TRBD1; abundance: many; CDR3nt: TGTGCCAGCAGTTCTAACAGGGGCTACGAGCAGTACTTC; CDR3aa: CASSSNRGYEQYF
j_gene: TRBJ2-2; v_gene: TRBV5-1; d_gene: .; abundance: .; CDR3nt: TGCGCCAGCAGCGGGAACGGGGAGCTGTTTTTT; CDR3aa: CASSGNGELFF
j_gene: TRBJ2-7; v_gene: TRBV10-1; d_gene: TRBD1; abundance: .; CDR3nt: TGCGCCAGCAGTTGGGACAGGGGTCAGCAGTACTTC; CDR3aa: CASSWDRGQQYF
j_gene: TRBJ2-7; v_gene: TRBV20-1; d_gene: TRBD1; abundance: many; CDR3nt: TGCAGTATGGACAGGGGCGTAAGCTCCTACGAGCAGTACTTC; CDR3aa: CSMDRGVSSYEQYF
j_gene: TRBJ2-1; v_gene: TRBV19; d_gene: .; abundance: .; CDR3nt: TGTGCCAGTAGTTTTACAGGGAGCTCCTACAATGAGCAGTTCTTC; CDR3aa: CASSFTGSSYNEQFF
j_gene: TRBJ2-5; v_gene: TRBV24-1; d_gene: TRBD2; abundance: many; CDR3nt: TGTGCCACCAGTGTGACTATAGCGGGTACTCTTGAGACCCAGTACTTC; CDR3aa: CATSVTIAGTLETQYF
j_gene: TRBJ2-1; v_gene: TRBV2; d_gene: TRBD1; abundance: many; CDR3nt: TGTGCCAGCAGGAAGGGGACAGTTCTCAATGAGCAGTTCTTC; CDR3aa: CASRKGTVLNEQFF
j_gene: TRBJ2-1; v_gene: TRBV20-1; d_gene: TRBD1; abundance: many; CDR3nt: TGCAGTGCTAGAGCTGGACAGGGTTACTACAATGAGCAGTTCTTC; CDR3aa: CSARAGQGYYNEQFF
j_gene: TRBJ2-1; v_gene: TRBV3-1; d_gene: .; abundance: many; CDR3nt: TGTGCCAGCAAGGCGAGTAACAATGAGCAGTTCTTC; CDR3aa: CASKASNNEQFF
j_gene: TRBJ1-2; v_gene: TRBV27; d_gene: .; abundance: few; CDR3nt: TGTGCCAGCAGTTCCTTAGGAGGGGCTGGCTACACCTTC; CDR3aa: CASSSLGGAGYTF
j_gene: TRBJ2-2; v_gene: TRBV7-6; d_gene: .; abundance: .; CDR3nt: TGTGCCAGCACCTTGGGTGCAGGCGGGGAGCTGTTTTTT; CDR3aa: CASTLGAGGELFF
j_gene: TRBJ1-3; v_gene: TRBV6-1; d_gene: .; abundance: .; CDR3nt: TGTGCCAGCAACTCCGCTGGCAGGTTCTCTGGAAACACCATATATTTT; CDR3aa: CASNSAGRFSGNTIYF
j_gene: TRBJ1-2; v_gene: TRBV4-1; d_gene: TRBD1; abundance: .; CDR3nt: TGCGCCAGCAGCCGAGGGACAGAATCACGGTCCGGCTACACCTTC; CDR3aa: CASSRGTESRSGYTF
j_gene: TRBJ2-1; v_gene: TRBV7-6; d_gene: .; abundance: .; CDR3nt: TGTGCCAGCAGCCACCCGGGGGCGAATTACAATGAGCAGTTCTTC; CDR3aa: CASSHPGANYNEQFF
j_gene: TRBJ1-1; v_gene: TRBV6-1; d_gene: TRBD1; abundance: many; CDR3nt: TGTGCCAGCAGTGAAGGATTGACAGGGTTGAGTGAAGCTTTCTTT; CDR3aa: CASSEGLTGLSEAFF
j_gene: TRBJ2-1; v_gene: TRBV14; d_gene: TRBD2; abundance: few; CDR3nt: TGTGCCAGCGGGTGGGGACTAGCGGCCAATGAGCAGTTCTTC; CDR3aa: CASGWGLAANEQFF
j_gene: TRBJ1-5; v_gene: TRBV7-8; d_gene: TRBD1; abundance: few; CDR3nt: TGTGCCAGCGTACTTGGGCAGGGGGTTATGAGTCAGCCCCAGCGTTTT; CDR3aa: CASVLGQGVMSQPQRF
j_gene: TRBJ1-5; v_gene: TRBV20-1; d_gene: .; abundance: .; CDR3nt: TGCAGTGCTAGCCCCTCCGGGTATAGCAATCAGCCCCAGCATTTT; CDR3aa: CSASPSGYSNQPQHF
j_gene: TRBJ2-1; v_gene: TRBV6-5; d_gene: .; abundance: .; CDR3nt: TGTGCCAGCAGTTTAAGTAACCCCTACAATGAGCAGTTCTTC; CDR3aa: CASSLSNPYNEQFF
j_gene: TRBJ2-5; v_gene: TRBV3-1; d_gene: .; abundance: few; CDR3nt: TGTGCCAGCAGCCCGTCAACCCTAGCTTTCCAAGAGACCCAGTACTTC; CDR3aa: CASSPSTLAFQETQYF